Listed below are T cell receptor beta chains from one sample, sequenced in a study of T-cell reconstitution after alpha-beta-depleted transplantation in children. TCRdb processed the PCR reads anew with MiXCR; each CDR3 protein has one entry. The sample comprises some 840,000 distinct CDR3 sequences, 16% of which are singletons, and around 4.5% rests with the top ten. Sequenced here: PBMCs, mostly from graft donor cells, sampled 360 days after TCRalphabeta/CD19-depleted stem cell transplant. Source of these receptors: a male patient aged 10 to 17 who had a stem cell transplant for acute lymphoblastic leukemia, so the T cells may come from the graft donor. The CDR3 runs from the conserved cysteine through the conserved F or W. The D gene is left open where the match is weak. The size field is filled for only some rows; it gives once, few, many or a size class.

>TRBV5-1|many|TRBJ2-1|.
CASSLALNEQFF
TGCGCCAGCAGCTTGGCCCTCAATGAGCAGTTCTTC
>TRBV2|few|TRBJ2-7|.
CASTPGTGSPYEQYF
TGTGCCAGCACCCCTGGGACTGGCTCTCCCTACGAGCAGTACTTC
>TRBV5-6|.|TRBJ1-2|.
CASGRTYGYTF
TGTGCCAGCGGTCGAACCTATGGCTACACCTTC
>TRBV7-9|many|TRBJ2-4|TRBD2
CASSLRTSGENIQYF
TGTGCCAGCAGCCTACGGACTAGCGGAGAAAACATTCAGTACTTC
>TRBV18|few|TRBJ2-7|.
CASSPRVIPYEQYF
TGTGCCAGCTCACCTAGAGTTATACCCTACGAGCAGTACTTC
>TRBV7-9|.|TRBJ2-5|.
CASSLGPGLLQETQYF
TGTGCCAGCAGCTTAGGTCCCGGACTTTTACAAGAGACCCAGTACTTC
>TRBV21-1|few|TRBJ2-2|.
CASSKWLGKGQENTGELFF
TGTGCCAGCAGCAAATGGTTAGGTAAAGGACAGGAGAACACCGGGGAGCTGTTTTTT
>TRBV6-1|.|TRBJ2-5|.
CASSEGARLRETQYF
TGTGCCAGCAGTGAGGGAGCGAGGTTGCGAGAGACCCAGTACTTC
>TRBV7-9|few|TRBJ1-4|.
CASSPTPGDEKLFF
TGTGCCAGCAGCCCAACGCCGGGGGATGAAAAACTGTTTTTT
>TRBV12-3/TRBV12-4|.|TRBJ1-5|.
CASSWRDAPNQPQHF
TGTGCCAGCAGTTGGCGCGATGCCCCCAATCAGCCCCAGCATTTT
>TRBV7-3|few|TRBJ2-2|.
CASRLGANTGELFF
TGTGCCAGCAGGCTCGGGGCGAACACCGGGGAGCTGTTTTTT
>TRBV20-1|.|TRBJ2-3|.
CSARAPRRVTDTQYF
TGCAGTGCTAGGGCCCCGCGCAGGGTTACAGATACGCAGTATTTT
>TRBV11-2|few|TRBJ2-7|.
CASSRLKGGYYEQYF
TGTGCCAGCAGTCGGCTCAAAGGCGGGTACTACGAGCAGTACTTC
>TRBV6-1|.|TRBJ1-5|.
CASSRVEPQHF
TGTGCCAGCAGCCGGGTTGAGCCCCAGCATTTT
>TRBV7-8|.|TRBJ2-3|.
CASAGPTTPQYF
TGTGCCAGCGCAGGCCCGACTACCCCGCAGTATTTT
>TRBV18|.|TRBJ1-1|TRBD1
CASSLVDRGLGTEAFF
TGTGCCAGCTCACTTGTCGACAGGGGGTTGGGCACTGAAGCTTTCTTT
>TRBV11-2|.|TRBJ2-5|TRBD1
CASSLDRFGTALGTQYF
TGTGCCAGCAGCTTAGATCGTTTCGGGACAGCCCTAGGGACCCAGTACTTC
>TRBV7-2|many|TRBJ2-3|.
CASPLPFQGISDTQYF
TGTGCCAGCCCCCTACCGTTCCAGGGGATATCCGATACGCAGTATTTT
>TRBV29-1|.|TRBJ2-7|TRBD1
CSVVTGWSYEQYF
TGCAGCGTTGTGACAGGGTGGAGCTACGAGCAGTACTTC
>TRBV5-8|.|TRBJ2-4|TRBD1
CASSGTGLLTKNIQYF
TGTGCCAGCAGCGGGACAGGGTTACTAACCAAAAACATTCAGTACTTC
>TRBV9|.|TRBJ2-5|TRBD2
CASSVEGSPGGETQYF
TGTGCCAGCAGCGTAGAGGGCTCCCCGGGAGGGGAGACCCAGTACTTC
>TRBV29-1|.|TRBJ2-6|TRBD1
CSVVAGGGANVLTF
TGCAGCGTTGTGGCAGGGGGAGGGGCCAACGTCCTGACTTTC
>TRBV12-3/TRBV12-4|few|TRBJ2-1|.
CASSLRGTGGYEQFF
TGTGCCAGCAGTTTAAGGGGGACGGGGGGATATGAGCAGTTCTTC
>TRBV7-9|.|TRBJ2-7|.
CASSTPDRKFTYEQYF
TGTGCCAGCAGCACCCCAGACAGAAAATTCACCTACGAGCAGTACTTC
>TRBV29-1|.|TRBJ1-1|.
CSGFNEYTEAFF
TGCAGCGGTTTCAATGAATACACTGAAGCTTTCTTT
>TRBV7-6|once|TRBJ1-1|.
CASKGGASEAFF
TGTGCCAGCAAGGGGGGGGCCTCTGAAGCTTTCTTT